This T cell receptor (beta chain) appears in the sequencing data of a study of T cell clonotyping in hematopoietic cell transplantation. The J segment lost 4 bases and the V segment lost 3 bases, leaving 3 bases of the junction unmatched. CDR3 length equals 14 residues. Germline V gives CDR1 SGHRS, CDR2 YFSETQ. The time point was: recipient sample about 28 days before transplant, after cytoreduction. TCRdb's table, derived via immunoSEQ multiplex PCR, lists solely in-frame clones and lacks some. The table shows about 41,000 clones, with 85% occurring only once. This chain joins TRBV5-1 and TRBJ2-3; the match to TRBD2 covers 9 bases. Here the sequenced sample was peripheral blood mononuclear cells, taken before stem cell transplant. The TCR originated in a man in his 60s with acute myeloid leukemia. Some clones in this sample may be carry-over from other donors' samples. The CDR3: CASSYGTSPDTQYF. CDR3 nucleotide sequence: TGCGCCAGCAGCTATGGGACTAGCCCAGATACGCAGTATTTT.